The rows below give T cell receptor beta chains drawn from one sample of a study of beta chain features in type 1 diabetes. Assay used: immunoSEQ multiplex PCR; TCRdb lists only in-frame clones, some missing. The sample holds about 400,000 clones, over 10% seen once. The sample taken for sequencing was naive CD4+ T cells from blood. All receptors derive from a woman between 18 and 29 years old with type 1 diabetes. CDR3s leave out the opening cysteine and the closing phenylalanine or tryptophan. A D gene is named only where the DNA matches it firmly.

j_call | v_call | d_call | cdr3_aa
TRBJ1-1 | TRBV18 | TRBD1 | ASSPGDRGVTEAF
TRBJ1-1 | TRBV12-5 | TRBD1 | ASGLGRGTGMNTEAF
TRBJ1-5 | TRBV19 | - | ASSTGKPQH
TRBJ2-5 | TRBV7-6 | - | ASSWTGGGTQY
TRBJ1-4 | TRBV29-1 | - | SVGDRSGEKLF
TRBJ2-1 | TRBV4-3 | TRBD2 | ASSHTSGRNSYNEQF
TRBJ2-7 | TRBV28 | - | ASSFSYEQY
TRBJ1-2 | TRBV28 | - | ASSRGNYGYT
TRBJ1-5 | TRBV7-2 | - | ASSLGATESYSNQPQH
TRBJ1-5 | TRBV28 | - | ASSRDSAEPQH
TRBJ2-5 | TRBV28 | TRBD1 | ASSLGDRDLETQY
TRBJ2-1 | TRBV5-4 | - | ASSLSAVSVNEQF
TRBJ2-3 | TRBV7-6 | - | ASSSIAASTDTQY
TRBJ1-6 | TRBV7-2 | - | ASSLAVVGLSGSPLH
TRBJ2-7 | TRBV18 | - | ATSTDRGVYEQY
TRBJ2-1 | TRBV4-3 | TRBD2 | ASSQDHAGGSNEQF
TRBJ1-1 | TRBV27 | - | ASSFRERGEAF
TRBJ2-3 | TRBV9 | TRBD2 | ASTLAGGRGDTQY
TRBJ2-4 | TRBV11-3 | TRBD1 | ASSPGQPYKNIQY
TRBJ1-1 | TRBV5-6 | - | ASSVDGKIEAF
TRBJ2-7 | TRBV28 | TRBD2 | ASSFGLAGVYEQY
TRBJ2-7 | TRBV25-1 | TRBD2 | ASSPLTGGTYEQY
TRBJ2-7 | TRBV29-1 | - | SVELQEGANEQY
TRBJ2-1 | TRBV25-1 | - | ASSEAGRGSYNEQF
TRBJ2-7 | TRBV7-8 | TRBD2 | ASSDQRGYEQY
TRBJ1-1 | TRBV7-9 | - | ASSLGQGLSTEAF
TRBJ1-1 | TRBV5-1 | - | ASRFWGGNTEAF
TRBJ2-5 | TRBV9 | - | ASSTQGGETQY
TRBJ2-7 | TRBV4-3 | TRBD1 | ASSPDWGQGGLEQY
TRBJ1-1 | TRBV21-1 | - | ATDLTGTGWNTEAF
TRBJ2-3 | TRBV9 | - | ASSVEQGVPDTQY
TRBJ1-1 | TRBV7-9 | TRBD1 | ASSPGTVTEAF
TRBJ2-7 | TRBV2 | - | ASERLGSGEQY
TRBJ2-7 | TRBV25-1 | - | ASSPLYEQY
TRBJ1-2 | TRBV29-1 | - | SGRRGGDYGYT
TRBJ2-1 | TRBV14 | TRBD1 | ASSLLTGQLYNEQF
TRBJ2-1 | TRBV19 | TRBD1 | ASSLGRGPEQF
TRBJ1-2 | TRBV5-1 | - | ASSLEAGLTNYGYT
TRBJ1-5 | TRBV28 | - | ASSFQGTYSNQPQH
TRBJ2-7 | TRBV29-1 | TRBD1 | SGRQGRSPYEQY
TRBJ2-5 | TRBV5-1 | TRBD2 | ASSRSGREETQY
TRBJ2-2 | TRBV5-4 | - | ASSPDSTRPGELF
TRBJ1-6 | TRBV5-6 | - | ASKRAAWDPLH
TRBJ2-7 | TRBV6-5 | TRBD1 | ASSYRGQGTRQY
TRBJ2-5 | TRBV6-1 | TRBD2 | ASSPQRDYKETQY
TRBJ1-4 | TRBV4-3 | - | ASSQSGQPGGEKLF